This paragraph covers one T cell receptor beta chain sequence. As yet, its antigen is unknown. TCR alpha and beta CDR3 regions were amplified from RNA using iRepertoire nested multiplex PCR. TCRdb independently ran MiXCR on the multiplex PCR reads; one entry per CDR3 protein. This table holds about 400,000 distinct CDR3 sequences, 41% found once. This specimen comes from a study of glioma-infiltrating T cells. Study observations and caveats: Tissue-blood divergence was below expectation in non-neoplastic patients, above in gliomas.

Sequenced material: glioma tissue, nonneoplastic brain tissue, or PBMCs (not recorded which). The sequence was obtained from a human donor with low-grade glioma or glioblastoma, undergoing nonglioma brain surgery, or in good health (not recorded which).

DNA of the CDR3: TGTGCCAGCAGCCAAGATCGGCCTAAGCTGCCCTACGAGCAGTACTTC. Amino acid sequence: CASSQDRPKLPYEQYF. The V gene is TRBV3-1, the J gene TRBJ2-7; D is unresolved. Trimming cost V 0 bases and J 2 bases, with 14 bases left between them. Germline lookup yields CDR1 LGHDT and CDR2 YNNKEL (reference sequence). CDR3 length: 16 residues.